A selection of T cell receptor beta chains follows, all from one sample in a study of radiation and T cells in renal cell carcinoma. Some clones are missing from TCRdb's copy, which holds only in-frame ones; the method was immunoSEQ multiplex PCR. This sample yields about 91,000 clones, of which 82% are seen a single time; 5% to 6.5% belongs to the top ten. Sequencing was performed on blood, taken from a patient whose treatment included radiotherapy and nephrectomy. The source of these receptors is a man aged 55 to 70 with renal cell carcinoma. CDR3s include the opening cysteine and the closing phenylalanine or tryptophan. D genes are given only for firm matches. A clone size is listed for some rows: how often the clone was seen (once, few, many), or a class if it is expanded.

V gene	D gene	J gene	clone size	CDR3 DNA	CDR3 protein
TRBV7-9	-	TRBJ2-1	-	TGTGCCAGCAGCTTGCTCAGCCCGAAAGATTACAATGAGCAGTTCTTC	CASSLLSPKDYNEQFF
TRBV28	-	TRBJ1-3	few	TGTGCCAGCAGTTTGTCGGTGGCGGAAATATATTTT	CASSLSVAEIYF
TRBV5-1	-	TRBJ2-1	once	TGCGCCAGCAGCTTCAGTCAGACCGATGAGCAGTTCTTC	CASSFSQTDEQFF
TRBV28	TRBD1	TRBJ1-1	-	TGTGCCAGCAGACAGGGGAGGGCTTTCTTT	CASRQGRAFF
TRBV30	-	TRBJ1-5	once	TGTGCCTGGAGTACAGGGCCCCAGCCCCAGCATTTT	CAWSTGPQPQHF
TRBV27	-	TRBJ1-5	-	TGTGCCAGCAGTTTAGGCAGGGGCAATCAGCCCCAGCATTTT	CASSLGRGNQPQHF
TRBV9	TRBD2	TRBJ2-1	once	TGTGCCAGCAGCGTAGGGACTAGGGGACACAATGAGCAGTTCTTC	CASSVGTRGHNEQFF
TRBV5-1	-	TRBJ2-6	-	TGCGCCAGCAGCTTGGGAGAGACCGCTGGGGCCAACGTCCTGACTTTC	CASSLGETAGANVLTF
TRBV19	-	TRBJ2-7	-	TGTGCCAGTACCGGGAACGGCTACGAGCAGTACTTC	CASTGNGYEQYF
TRBV6-1	-	TRBJ1-1	few	TGTGCCAGCAGTGAAGTCCAGGGGACTGAAGCTTTCTTT	CASSEVQGTEAFF
TRBV15	TRBD2	TRBJ2-1	-	TGTGCCACCAGCAGAGATTCGACTAGCGGGGCGGGGTCCTACAATGAGCAGTTCTTC	CATSRDSTSGAGSYNEQFF
TRBV6-5	TRBD2	TRBJ2-2	-	TGTGCCAGCAGTTACCTAGCGGGACGTACCGGGGAGCTGTTTTTT	CASSYLAGRTGELFF
TRBV2	-	TRBJ2-7	-	TGTGCCATCAACAGGGACTACGAGCAGTACTTC	CAINRDYEQYF
TRBV19	-	TRBJ2-3	-	TGTGCCAGTAGTATTTCAGATACGCAGTATTTT	CASSISDTQYF
TRBV2	TRBD2	TRBJ2-7	-	TGTGCCAGCAGTGTGGGGCGGGGGTACGAGCAGTACTTC	CASSVGRGYEQYF
TRBV11-2	TRBD1	TRBJ2-5	-	TGTGCCAGCAGCCAATACAGGGGATCGCGGGCCGAGACCCAGTACTTC	CASSQYRGSRAETQYF